The 22 T cell receptor beta chains listed next were all sequenced from one sample in a study of blood T cell repertoires in COVID-19 (dated by TCRdb to about 2020). The library was obtained by the immunoSEQ multiplex PCR assay. TCRdb's version of the immuneACCESS table is confined to in-frame rearrangements and falls short of the full clone set. An unresolved V gene accounts for under half of the shortfall where checked; the remainder is of unknown origin. The sample table lists roughly 160,000 clones, just over 90% of them with a count of one. The ten largest clones take up around 5% of the sample. Sample: peripheral blood. The receptors originated from a man aged 18 to 29 with COVID-19, enrolled during active disease.

This chain links TRBV6-1 with TRBJ1-1; D perhaps matches TRBD1 (6 bases). This CDR3 comprises 13 residues. Trimming pared 3 bases from V and 4 bases from J, leaving 9 bases between. CDR1 is MNHNS and CDR2 is SASEGT in the germline V gene. Written as DNA, the CDR3 is TGTGCCAGCAGTGACCAGGGGATCACTGAAGCTTTCTTT. As protein: CASSDQGITEAFF.

The V and J genes are TRBV28 and TRBJ2-5, with D possibly matching TRBD2 (6 bases). Germline loops: CDR1 MDHEN, CDR2 SYDVKM. The CDR3 runs 12 residues. Trimming left V 7 bases short and J 9 bases short, with 15 bases between. CDR3 sequence (DNA): TGTGCCAGCACCTCCGGGAGTGGGGCCCAGTACTTC. It encodes CASTSGSGAQYF.

V usage is TRBV6-2 or TRBV6-3 and J usage is TRBJ2-1; D may be TRBD2 (7 bases). V gave up 0 bases and J gave up 7 bases, with 16 bases separating them. CDR3 size: 16 residues. Germline CDR1 MNHEY, CDR2 SVGEGT. The CDR3 loop reads CASSYSEGGGQNEQFF. In DNA form, the CDR3 reads TGTGCCAGCAGTTACTCGGAGGGGGGAGGGCAAAATGAGCAGTTCTTC.

This clone has a handful of counts. The CDR3 sequence is CASSPPGQATNNSPLHF. CDR3 DNA: TGTGCCAGCAGCCCCCCGGGACAGGCAACTAATAATTCACCCCTCCACTTT. The V and J genes are TRBV28 and TRBJ1-6, with 8 positions matching TRBD1. The length of the CDR3 is 17 residues. The V gene end was trimmed by 6 bases and the J gene end by 5 bases; junction bases not matched to a gene: 12. Germline CDR1 and CDR2: MDHEN and SYDVKM. The complete variable domain, with remaining parts taken from reference TRBV28 and TRBJ1-6, reads DVKVTQSSRYLVKRTGEKVFLECVQDMDHENMFWYRQDPGLGLRLIYFSYDVKMKEKGDIPEGYSVSREKKERFSLILESASTNQTSMYLCASSPPGQATNNSPLHFGNGTRLTVT.

The chain employs TRBV7-2 and TRBJ2-1; D gene ambiguous. The CDR3 extends over 13 amino acids. V lost 5 bases and J lost 3, with 8 bases in between. Per the germline V gene, CDR1 is SGHTA and CDR2 is FQGNSA. CDR3 protein: CASSVTVYNEQFF. The CDR3 region has the DNA TGTGCCAGCAGCGTTACTGTCTACAATGAGCAGTTCTTC.

The chain has TRBV7-9 and TRBJ2-6, with D possibly being TRBD1 (5 bases). The CDR3 has 12 residues. Germline CDR1 reads SEHNR; CDR2 reads FQNEAQ (reference sequence). Trimming cost V 11 bases and J 6 bases, with 11 bases left between them. CDR3 sequence (DNA): TGTGCCGGGCAGGGTATGGCCAACGTCCTGACTTTC. This translates into CAGQGMANVLTF.

The chain employs TRBV2 and TRBJ1-2; TRBD1 aligns across 8 bases. CDR3 size: 12 residues. The trim removed 3 bases at V and 6 bases at J, leaving 0 bases unmatched. The germline V gene encodes CDR1 SNHLY and CDR2 FYNNEI. The CDR3 DNA is TGTGCCAGCAGTGAGACAGGGGATGGCTACACCTTC. It specifies CASSETGDGYTF.

The J gene is TRBJ2-1, the V gene TRBV28; 7 nucleotides align to TRBD1. The CDR3 loop spans 17 amino acids. The V gene's germline CDR1 is MDHEN and CDR2 SYDVKM. V lost 4 bases to trimming and J lost 6 bases; unmatched junction nucleotides: 15. CDR3 coding DNA: TGTGCCAGCAGTTCCCACTTAAACAGGGGATGGGGCAATGAGCAGTTCTTC. Amino acids: CASSSHLNRGWGNEQFF. The variable domain in full, with the rest retrieved from reference TRBV28 and TRBJ2-1, is DVKVTQSSRYLVKRTGEKVFLECVQDMDHENMFWYRQDPGLGLRLIYFSYDVKMKEKGDIPEGYSVSREKKERFSLILESASTNQTSMYLCASSSHLNRGWGNEQFFGPGTRLTVL.

As regards this clone: At one end the junction does not follow the germline gene, possibly because of a read error. The gene calls are TRBV2 and TRBJ1-2, with 9 bases that match TRBD1. This CDR3 contains 12 residues. Germline V gives CDR1 SNHLY, CDR2 FYNNEI. Written as DNA, the CDR3 is TGTGCCAGCAGGGGGACAGGGTATGACTACACCTTC. It codes for CASRGTGYDYTF.

The gene calls are TRBV6-2 or TRBV6-3 and TRBJ1-6; 7 nucleotides align to TRBD1. Per the germline V gene, CDR1 is MNHEY and CDR2 is SVGEGT. This CDR3 is 16 amino acids long. Trimming at V came to 2 bases and at J to 10 bases, leaving 11 bases not matched to a gene. The CDR3 DNA reads as TGTGCCAGCAGTTACCCCGGCGGACAGGTGAAATCACCCCTCCACTTT. Encoded protein: CASSYPGGQVKSPLHF.

The rearrangement joins TRBV5-4 to TRBJ2-1; D is perhaps TRBD2 (6 bases). V lost 0 bases to trimming and J lost 0 bases, with 10 bases between them. The CDR3 covers 16 residues. Germline V CDR1 and CDR2: SGHNT, YYREEE (reference sequence). CDR3 in amino acids: CASSLAGARSYNEQFF. The DNA of the CDR3 is TGTGCCAGCAGCTTGGCGGGAGCCCGCTCCTACAATGAGCAGTTCTTC.

This chain links TRBV29-1 with TRBJ1-1; 8 nucleotides align to TRBD1. CDR1 is SQVTM and CDR2 is ANQGSEA in the germline V gene. The CDR3 is made up of 13 amino acids. With 6 bases clipped from V and 3 bases from J, the junction kept 6 bases outside the gene matches. The CDR3 nucleotides read TGCAGCGTCCGGACAGGGACGGACACTGAAGCTTTCTTT. This translates into CSVRTGTDTEAFF.

The chain combines TRBV6-2 or TRBV6-3 with TRBJ2-1, with 11 bases fitting TRBD2. The CDR3 consists of 15 residues. V was pared by 2 bases and J by 6 bases, with 3 bases of the junction left unmatched. Germline loops: CDR1 MNHEY, CDR2 SVGEGT. The CDR3 DNA sequence: TGTGCCAGCAGTTACAGGACTAGCGGGCCCAATGAGCAGTTCTTC. Encoded protein: CASSYRTSGPNEQFF.

The V and J genes are TRBV13 and TRBJ2-7; TRBD1 agrees at 9 bases. Germline-derived CDR1 and CDR2 are PRHDT and FYEKMQ (reference sequence). Germline trimming cut 5 bases from V and 3 bases from J; bases unmatched to any gene: 8. The CDR3 consists of 15 residues. The CDR3 DNA follows: TGTGCCAGCAGCCCTGGGACAGGGTATAACTACGAGCAGTACTTC. It codes for CASSPGTGYNYEQYF.

The chain employs TRBV4-1 and TRBJ1-6; D is ambiguous. Trimming left V 4 bases short and J 10 bases short, with 14 bases between. Germline V gives CDR1 MGHRA, CDR2 YSYEKL. This CDR3 is 14 amino acids long. The CDR3 protein is CASSLSLVESPLHF. The CDR3 region has the DNA TGCGCCAGCAGCCTAAGCTTGGTAGAATCACCCCTCCACTTT.

The chain carries TRBV7-6 and TRBJ1-6; D gene unclear. The CDR3 is 12 residues long. Germline V gives CDR1 SGHVS, CDR2 FNYEAQ. V was clipped by 5 bases and J by 7 bases, with 6 bases between them. CDR3 nucleotides: TGTGCCAGCAGCACTAGGAATTCACCCCTCCACTTT. Its translation is CASSTRNSPLHF.

V usage is TRBV4-1 and J usage is TRBJ2-1, with 9 bases aligning to TRBD1. The CDR3 is 17 residues long. Germline V gives CDR1 MGHRA, CDR2 YSYEKL. V shed 3 bases and J 2 bases; nucleotides not matched to a gene: 8. Here the CDR3 DNA reads TGCGCCAGCAGCCACCCGCCGGGACAGGGCCCCTACAATGAGCAGTTCTTC. Its translation: CASSHPPGQGPYNEQFF.

The rearrangement joins TRBV4-3 to TRBJ2-7, with D perhaps TRBD1 (6 bases). V lost 3 bases, J lost 6 bases, and 15 bases lay in between. Germline loops: CDR1 LGHNA, CDR2 YSLEER. The CDR3 sequence is 14 residues long. CDR3 DNA: TGCGCCAGCAGCCACGAGACAGGATCTCTCGAGCAGTACTTC. It encodes CASSHETGSLEQYF.

With respect to this clone: Sequence at one end of the junction differs from germline and may be a read error. CDR3 protein: CATSDYDLQGKGGLFF. The CDR3 DNA reads TGTGCCACCAGTGATTACGACTTACAGGGGAAAGGGGGGCTGTTTTTT. V usage is TRBV24-1 and J usage is TRBJ2-2; 7 bases match TRBD1. Germline V lookup: CDR1 KGHDR, CDR2 SFDVKD. The CDR3 sequence is 16 residues long.

This sequence joins TRBV28 and TRBJ2-7; D is possibly TRBD2 (5 bases). Trimming removed 5 bases at V and 6 bases at J, with 20 bases between. The germline CDR1 and CDR2 sequences are MDHEN and SYDVKM. The CDR3 loop spans 15 amino acids. The CDR3 spells CASSPRTLLVGEQYF. CDR3 bases: TGTGCCAGCAGTCCCCGGACTTTACTAGTGGGCGAGCAGTACTTC.

The chain employs TRBV6-5 and TRBJ2-7; no definite D call. Trimming left V 2 bases short and J 7 bases short, with 12 bases between. From germline, CDR1 is MNHEY and CDR2 SVGAGI. The length of the CDR3 is 13 residues. DNA for the CDR3: TGTGCCAGCAGTTACCTTCCCTCGGAGGAGCAGTACTTC. Translation gives CASSYLPSEEQYF.

This chain uses TRBV5-1 with TRBJ2-7; 7 bases align to TRBD1. Trimming at V came to 4 bases and at J to 0 bases, leaving 4 bases not matched to a gene. Per germline, CDR1 SGHRS and CDR2 YFSETQ. This CDR3 is 14 amino acids long. This CDR3 is CASSPTGASYEQYF. The CDR3 DNA reads TGCGCCAGCAGCCCTACAGGGGCCTCCTACGAGCAGTACTTC.